These 32 T cell receptor beta chains were sequenced from one sample in a study of cytomegalovirus exposure and HLA in healthy donors. The primer mix had 60 Vbeta and 13 Jbeta primers. The table came from immunoSEQ multiplex PCR; TCRdb's copy has only in-frame clones and leaves some out. The sample shows around 72,000 clones, 60% to 75% of them seen only once. Sequenced sample: PBMCs. The receptor set was obtained from a man in his forties or fifties in good health and CMV-seropositive.

The chain uses TRBV23-1 and TRBJ1-1, with a tentative D call TRBD1 (6 bases). TRBV23-1 is known as an ORF, though its function is uncertain. Trimming stripped 4 bases from V and 4 bases from J, with 22 bases between. The length of the CDR3 is 17 residues. Here the CDR3 DNA reads TGCGCCAGCAGTCCGAGACAGGTCCCATCATGCGGCACTGAAGCTTTCTTT. Protein: CASSPRQVPSCGTEAFF.

The chain joins TRBV4-1 to TRBJ1-5, with D maybe TRBD1 (6 bases). The CDR3 length is 15 residues. Germline CDR1 is MGHRA and CDR2 is YSYEKL. The V end was cut by 4 bases, the J end by 3 bases, with 13 bases between. The CDR3 reads CASSPLGQPNQPQHF. CDR3 in DNA: TGCGCCAGCAGCCCGCTGGGACAACCCAATCAGCCCCAGCATTTT.

The V gene is TRBV7-3, the J gene TRBJ2-7; D possibly corresponds to TRBD2 (7 bases). This CDR3 has 15 amino acids. V was pared by 5 bases and J by 5 bases, with 19 bases between. Germline assignment: CDR1 SGHTA and CDR2 FQGTGA. The chain's CDR3 is CASSRGAGALDEQYF. DNA for the CDR3: TGTGCCAGCAGCCGGGGGGCGGGGGCCTTGGACGAGCAGTACTTC.

On this clone itself: Other DNA sequences from this sample encode an identical CDR3 as well. This chain uses TRBV11-3 with TRBJ2-7; D not resolved. V was trimmed by 6 bases and J by 2 bases, leaving 17 bases between them. Per the germline V gene, CDR1 is SGHNT and CDR2 is YENEEA. The CDR3 totals 15 residues. As DNA, the CDR3 is TGTGCCAGCAGTCAGAAGCACAAGGCGGCCTACGAGCAGTACTTC. This translates into CASSQKHKAAYEQYF.

J is TRBJ2-7 and V is TRBV27, with unresolved D. The germline V gene has CDR1 MNHEY and CDR2 SMNVEV (reference sequence). V was trimmed by 9 bases and J by 2 bases, leaving 17 bases between them. The CDR3 runs 14 residues. This chain's CDR3 is CARNASRVPYEQYF. For the CDR3, the DNA is TGTGCCAGGAATGCCTCACGGGTCCCCTACGAGCAGTACTTC.

The genes are TRBV5-1 and TRBJ1-2; TRBD1 matches 8 bases. V dropped 0 bases and J dropped 5; count of bases not matched to a gene: 6. Per the germline V gene, CDR1 is SGHRS and CDR2 is YFSETQ. The CDR3 has 15 amino acids. The CDR3: CASSLVTGTGYGYTF. Here the CDR3 DNA reads TGCGCCAGCAGCTTGGTAACCGGGACAGGATATGGCTACACCTTC.

This clone was observed a handful of times. The chain couples TRBV7-2 to TRBJ2-5, with TRBD2 matching over 12 bases. Germline loops: CDR1 SGHTA, CDR2 FQGNSA. Trimming removed 3 bases from V and 7 bases from J; junction bases left unmatched: 6. The CDR3 extends over 15 amino acids. In nucleotides, the CDR3 is TGTGCCAGCAGCTTCAGGCTAGCGGGGGGGCGGACCCAGTACTTC. Encoded protein: CASSFRLAGGRTQYF.

The chain links TRBV4-2 to TRBJ1-1; a weak D match, TRBD1 (6 bases). V lost 0 bases to trimming and J lost 4 bases, with 15 bases between them. Germline lookup yields CDR1 LGHNA and CDR2 YNFKEQ. The CDR3 loop spans 16 amino acids. CDR3 region: CASSQEAGAVSTEAFF. Here the CDR3 DNA reads TGTGCCAGCAGCCAAGAGGCGGGGGCGGTTTCCACTGAAGCTTTCTTT.

This clone is a singleton in its sample. The chain's CDR3 is CASRELGQETQYF. The DNA of the CDR3 is TGCGCCAGCAGAGAACTAGGACAAGAGACCCAGTACTTC. The chain carries TRBV10-2 and TRBJ2-5; D is possibly TRBD2 (5 bases). The CDR3 contains 13 residues. Trimming cost V 6 bases and J 2 bases, with 10 bases left between them. CDR1 is WSHSY, CDR2 SAAADI, per germline.

The chain carries TRBV30 and TRBJ1-3, with D possibly being TRBD1 (5 bases). The germline CDR1 and CDR2 sequences are GTSNPN and SVGIG (reference sequence). The CDR3 extends over 15 amino acids. Trimming left V 1 base short and J 0 bases short, with 10 bases between. The CDR3 loop is CAWSASGRSGNTIYF. CDR3 sequence (DNA): TGTGCCTGGAGTGCCTCAGGGCGCTCTGGAAACACCATATATTTT.

This clone occurred a few times. The chain recombines TRBV7-2 with TRBJ1-4, with 10 positions matching TRBD1. Germline V CDR1 and CDR2: SGHTA, FQGNSA. V lost 5 bases to trimming and J lost 3 bases; unmatched junction nucleotides: 12. The CDR3 runs 18 residues. The DNA of the CDR3 is TGTGCCAGCAGCGTAACCGGGACAGGGGATGGCTCTAATGAAAAACTGTTTTTT. Translated: CASSVTGTGDGSNEKLFF.

The chain has TRBV6-5 and TRBJ1-1; no reliable D call. The length of the CDR3 is 14 residues. CDR1 MNHEY and CDR2 SVGAGI come from the germline V gene. V was cut by 8 bases and J by 0 bases, with 13 bases left in between. The CDR3 bases are TGTGCCAGCGGCGAGGGATCCATGAACACTGAAGCTTTCTTT. Its protein product is CASGEGSMNTEAFF.

This rearrangement joins TRBV10-3 to TRBJ1-4; D is ambiguous. The CDR3 totals 14 residues. Trimming left V 3 bases short and J 5 bases short, with 10 bases between. CDR1 and CDR2 from the germline V gene are ENHRY and SYGVKD. The CDR3: CAISESGYNEKLFF. As DNA, the CDR3 is TGTGCCATCAGTGAATCGGGTTACAATGAAAAACTGTTTTTT.

The rearrangement joins TRBV20-1 to TRBJ2-3; D is uncertain. Trimming took off 5 bases at V and 6 bases at J, with 9 bases between the two ends. The CDR3 length is 11 residues. Germline CDR1 DFQATT, CDR2 SNEGSKA (reference sequence). In DNA, the CDR3 is TGCAGTGCTGACCAACAGGATACGCAGTATTTT. Protein: CSADQQDTQYF.

In this sample, this clone turned up a few times. The chain employs TRBV7-8 and TRBJ1-4; 12 nucleotides match TRBD1. V was clipped by 1 base and J by 11 bases; unmatched bases: 14. The CDR3 consists of 18 residues. The germline gives CDR1 SGHVS, CDR2 FQNEAQ. The CDR3 sequence is CASSLEYSAGTGGGKLFF. The DNA for the CDR3 is TGTGCCAGCAGCTTAGAGTACTCTGCCGGGACAGGGGGCGGGAAACTGTTTTTT. The whole variable domain, filled in from reference TRBV7-8 and TRBJ1-4, reads GAGVSQSPRYKVAKRGQDVALRCDPISGHVSLFWYQQALGQGPEFLTYFQNEAQLDKSGLPSDRFFAERPEGSVSTLKIQRTQQEDSAVYLCASSLEYSAGTGGGKLFFGSGTQLSVL.

J is TRBJ1-4 and V is TRBV4-2; D gene uncertain. CDR3 size: 14 residues. Germline V gene data show CDR1 as LGHNA and CDR2 as YNFKEQ. The V and J ends lost 0 bases and 7 bases respectively, with 9 bases between them. The CDR3 region is CASSQEAVVEKLFF. CDR3 in DNA: TGTGCCAGCAGCCAAGAAGCCGTGGTTGAAAAACTGTTTTTT.

Here the CDR3 DNA reads TGTGCCAGTAGTGCAGGGACAGCGAACACTGAAGCTTTCTTT. It specifies CASSAGTANTEAFF. The chain joins TRBV19 to TRBJ1-1; 7 bases map to TRBD1. This CDR3 is 14 amino acids long. Germline V gives CDR1 LNHDA, CDR2 SQIVND (reference sequence). V lost 5 bases to trimming and J lost 1 base; unmatched junction nucleotides: 4.

This chain links TRBV6-5 with TRBJ1-6; 10 bases fit TRBD1. In germline, CDR1 is MNHEY, CDR2 SVGAGI. The V segment lost 5 bases and the J segment 7 bases; nucleotides outside the gene matches: 5. The CDR3 covers 15 residues. CDR3 DNA sequence: TGTGCCAGCAGTCTCTCGACAGGGGGCAATTCACCCCTCCACTTT. Protein: CASSLSTGGNSPLHF.

The chain has TRBV30 and TRBJ2-7; 8 bases are a match to TRBD1. With V trimmed by 2 bases and J by 7 bases, 4 bases remained unmatched. This CDR3 spans 12 amino acids. The germline V gene has CDR1 GTSNPN and CDR2 SVGIG (reference sequence). The CDR3 DNA reads TGTGCCTGGAGTTCAGGGGGCCGGGAGCAGTACTTC. Protein sequence: CAWSSGGREQYF.

The J gene is TRBJ2-5, the V gene TRBV29-1; TRBD1 matches 7 bases. The CDR3 has 13 amino acids. Unmatched junction bases numbered 8, after V lost 6 bases and J lost 4 bases. CDR1 is SQVTM and CDR2 is ANQGSEA in the germline V gene. CDR3: CSVDPGQRETQYF. The CDR3 bases are TGCAGCGTAGACCCGGGACAGAGAGAGACCCAGTACTTC.

The chain carries TRBV4-1 and TRBJ2-3; the D gene is possibly TRBD2 (5 bases). Trimming cost V 1 base and J 0 bases, with 11 bases left between them. In germline, CDR1 is MGHRA, CDR2 YSYEKL. The CDR3 runs to 16 residues. DNA for the CDR3: TGCGCCAGCAGCCAAGTAGCGTTCTCTAGCACAGATACGCAGTATTTT. As protein: CASSQVAFSSTDTQYF.

In its sample, this clone was seen once. This sequence joins TRBV11-2 and TRBJ1-6, with D hard to call. Per germline, CDR1 SGHAT and CDR2 FQNNGV. Trimming took off 0 bases at V and 8 bases at J, with 14 bases between the two ends. The CDR3 consists of 16 residues. CDR3 loop: CASSLDLTMADSPLHF. CDR3 nucleotide sequence: TGTGCCAGCAGCTTAGATCTCACTATGGCGGATTCACCCCTCCACTTT.

The J gene is TRBJ2-3, the V gene TRBV15; maybe TRBD2 (6 bases). This CDR3 contains 15 residues. V lost 1 base to trimming and J lost 6 bases, with 14 bases between them. CDR1 and CDR2 (germline): LNHNV, YYDKDF (reference sequence). The CDR3: CATSRGRDFIDTQYF. CDR3 in DNA: TGTGCCACCAGCAGAGGTCGGGACTTTATCGATACGCAGTATTTT.

The chain's CDR3 is CASTLNAGGGTQYF. The CDR3 region has the DNA TGTGCCAGCACCCTAAACGCAGGGGGAGGTACGCAGTATTTT. V and J are TRBV7-2 and TRBJ2-3; D might be TRBD1 (7 bases). The CDR3 runs 14 residues. Trimming took off 7 bases at V and 8 bases at J, with 19 bases between the two ends. CDR1 is SGHTA and CDR2 is FQGNSA in the germline V gene. Combining the CDR3 with reference TRBV7-2 and TRBJ2-3 gives the whole variable domain GAGVSQSPSNKVTEKGKDVELRCDPISGHTALYWYRQSLGQGLEFLIYFQGNSAPDKSGLPSDRFSAERTGGSVSTLTIQRTQQEDSAVYLCASTLNAGGGTQYFGPGTRLTVL.

J is TRBJ2-7 and V is TRBV5-3, with D perhaps TRBD1 (7 bases). TRBV5-3 is marked as an open reading frame, function uncertain. Trimming took 8 bases from V and 2 from J, leaving 20 bases between them. The CDR3 runs to 15 residues. CDR3 sequence reads: CASSQRGRGAYEQYF. The DNA of the CDR3 is TGTGCCAGCAGCCAGAGGGGCAGGGGGGCCTACGAGCAGTACTTC.

The rearrangement uses TRBV13 and TRBJ2-7, with D tentatively TRBD2 (6 bases). The CDR3 is made up of 14 amino acids. The V end was cut by 5 bases, the J end by 2 bases, with 13 bases between. Germline V CDR1 and CDR2: PRHDT, FYEKMQ (reference sequence). CDR3 amino acids: CASSPGLGAYEQYF. CDR3 DNA: TGTGCCAGCAGCCCGGGACTGGGTGCCTACGAGCAGTACTTC. Drawing the rest from reference TRBV13 and TRBJ2-7, the complete variable domain is AAGVIQSPRHLIKEKRETATLKCYPIPRHDTVYWYQQGPGQDPQFLISFYEKMQSDKGSIPDRFSAQQFSDYHSELNMSSLELGDSALYFCASSPGLGAYEQYFGPGTRLTVT.

This chain uses TRBV6-5 with TRBJ1-2; a possible D gene is TRBD1 (6 bases). Trimming stripped 3 bases from V and 2 bases from J, with 10 bases between. Germline loops: CDR1 MNHEY, CDR2 SVGAGI. The CDR3 length is 14 residues. The DNA for the CDR3 is TGTGCCAGCAGTTATAGAACAGGGAACTATGGCTACACCTTC. Translating it yields CASSYRTGNYGYTF.

The rearrangement joins TRBV30 to TRBJ2-7; 9 bases agree with TRBD1. This CDR3 has 15 residues. J gave up 4 bases and V 3 bases, and 10 bases lay outside the gene matches. CDR1 is GTSNPN and CDR2 is SVGIG in the germline V gene (reference sequence). CDR3 nucleotides: TGTGCCTGGAGCAAGGCCGGACAGGGGTCATACGAGCAGTACTTC. Protein product: CAWSKAGQGSYEQYF.

V gene TRBV7-9 combines with J gene TRBJ2-5, with 11 bases that match TRBD2. This CDR3 spans 18 amino acids. Germline loops: CDR1 SEHNR, CDR2 FQNEAQ (reference sequence). The V gene end was trimmed by 1 base and the J gene end by 1 base; junction bases not matched to a gene: 8. The CDR3 reads CASSLGKITSGGQETQYF. CDR3 coding DNA: TGTGCCAGCAGCTTAGGCAAAATAACTAGCGGGGGCCAAGAGACCCAGTACTTC.

This clone was detected only a few times. The chain combines TRBV7-9 with TRBJ2-5, with TRBD2 matching over 7 bases. V gave up 3 bases and J gave up 5 bases; unmatched junction bases: 6. The CDR3 runs 14 residues. The germline gives CDR1 SEHNR, CDR2 FQNEAQ (reference sequence). Here the CDR3 reads CASSFWGGNETQYF. DNA for the CDR3: TGTGCCAGCAGCTTTTGGGGGGGAAACGAGACCCAGTACTTC.

V usage is TRBV9 and J usage is TRBJ2-3; 9 positions match TRBD2. With V trimmed by 0 bases and J by 2 bases, 4 bases remained unmatched. The CDR3 has 16 residues. Germline V gene lookup returns CDR1 SGDLS and CDR2 YYNGEE. For the CDR3, the DNA is TGTGCCAGCAGCGTAGGTCCTAGCGGGGACACAGATACGCAGTATTTT. Residues: CASSVGPSGDTDTQYF.

This chain links TRBV9 with TRBJ1-6, with 8 nucleotides matching TRBD1. Germline CDR1 SGDLS, CDR2 YYNGEE. This CDR3 is 12 amino acids long. Unmatched junction bases numbered 3, after V lost 4 bases and J lost 12 bases. The DNA for the CDR3 is TGTGCCAGCAGCCCTGGGACAGGACCCCTCCACTTT. Its protein is CASSPGTGPLHF.